Following are 31 T cell receptor beta chains from one sample sequenced in a study of blood T cell repertoires in COVID-19. TCRdb's copy holds only in-frame clones and misses some; the assay was immunoSEQ multiplex PCR. The sample yields over 130,000 clones, more than 75% seen once. The sequencing input was peripheral blood. The origin of the receptors is a man aged 70-80 years with acute or convalescent COVID-19.

CDR3 bases: TGCAGCGTTCCGGGTGACAGAGGCTACTACAATGAGCAGTTCTTC. Translated, it gives CSVPGDRGYYNEQFF. The rearrangement links TRBV29-1 to TRBJ2-1; possible D gene TRBD1, 5 bases. The V gene lost 5 bases and the J gene lost 3 bases, with 17 bases spanning the gap. Germline values: CDR1 SQVTM, CDR2 ANQGSEA. The CDR3 runs 15 residues.

The chain carries TRBV6-2 or TRBV6-3 and TRBJ1-1; possibly TRBD1 for D (6 bases). Germline loops: CDR1 MNHEY, CDR2 SVGEGT. Trimming removed 4 bases from V and 11 bases from J, with 23 bases in between. The CDR3 has 15 residues. The CDR3 loop is CASSSPTDRPGWAFF. The DNA for the CDR3 is TGTGCCAGCAGTTCGCCGACCGACAGGCCCGGTTGGGCTTTCTTT.

The rearrangement uses TRBV7-9 and TRBJ1-5, with D unclear. V dropped 9 bases and J dropped 3 bases, with 3 bases sitting between them. Germline-derived CDR1 and CDR2 are SEHNR and FQNEAQ (reference sequence). The CDR3 length is 10 residues. The DNA for the CDR3 is TGTGCCAGGTACAATCAGCCCCAGCATTTT. Residues: CARYNQPQHF.

This CDR3 is CASSQGGSYGYTF. The CDR3 DNA reads TGCGCCAGCAGCCAAGGGGGCAGCTATGGCTACACCTTC. The chain is built from TRBV4-1 and TRBJ1-2; tentative D call: TRBD1 (5 bases). This CDR3 region has 13 residues. Trimming left V 1 base short and J 4 bases short, with 7 bases between. The germline CDR1 and CDR2 sequences are MGHRA and YSYEKL.

The J gene is TRBJ2-7, the V gene TRBV11-2; 9 bases fit TRBD2. CDR1 and CDR2 (germline): SGHAT, FQNNGV. The CDR3 is 16 amino acids. V lost 3 bases and J lost 7; bases outside the gene matches: 13. DNA for the CDR3: TGTGCCAGCAGCTTCCCCGGGGTAGCGGGAGCGGGAGAGCAGTACTTC. Translation gives CASSFPGVAGAGEQYF.

The rearrangement links TRBV5-4 to TRBJ2-5; 9 bases align to TRBD2. The V gene end was trimmed by 4 bases and the J gene end by 5 bases; junction bases not matched to a gene: 6. CDR3 length: 14 amino acids. Germline V gene lookup returns CDR1 SGHNT and CDR2 YYREEE (reference sequence). CDR3 sequence: CASSLRGGLETQYF. DNA for the CDR3: TGTGCCAGCAGCCTGCGGGGGGGACTGGAGACCCAGTACTTC.

Only one count was recorded for this clone. V and J are TRBV7-9 and TRBJ2-3; D is unresolved. The ends were cut back, 0 bases at V and 6 bases at J, with 13 bases in the middle. The CDR3 runs to 15 residues. Per the germline V gene, CDR1 is SEHNR and CDR2 is FQNEAQ (reference sequence). This CDR3 reads CASSLAAPSVDTQYF. The CDR3 DNA reads TGTGCCAGCAGCTTAGCGGCACCATCTGTTGATACGCAGTATTTT.

The genes are TRBV5-1 and TRBJ1-2; D gene unclear. CDR3 size: 13 residues. Germline loops: CDR1 SGHRS, CDR2 YFSETQ. V was trimmed by 2 bases and J by 1 base, leaving 6 bases between them. The CDR3 DNA follows: TGCGCCAGCAGCTTCAACAGTAACTATGGCTACACCTTC. Translating gives CASSFNSNYGYTF.

The gene calls are TRBV6-6 and TRBJ1-5; D possibly corresponds to TRBD1 (6 bases). Germline loops: CDR1 MNHNY, CDR2 SVGAGI (reference sequence). This CDR3 region has 13 residues. Between the trimmed V and J ends, which lost 2 bases and 4 bases, there was a span of 6 bases. CDR3 sequence (DNA): TGTGCCAGCAGTTACGGGACAAATCAGCCCCAGCATTTT. Translated, it gives CASSYGTNQPQHF.

The chain employs TRBV28 and TRBJ2-7; possible D gene TRBD2, 6 bases. Per germline, CDR1 MDHEN and CDR2 SYDVKM. The CDR3 loop spans 15 amino acids. Trimming left V 5 bases short and J 3 bases short, with 17 bases between. Here the CDR3 DNA reads TGTGCCAGCAGTCGCGGCGGGACCCTCGTCTACGAGCAGTACTTC. It translates to CASSRGGTLVYEQYF.

This rearrangement joins TRBV19 to TRBJ2-7; D gene ambiguous. Germline CDR1 reads LNHDA; CDR2 reads SQIVND (reference sequence). The CDR3 sequence is 13 residues long. Trimming took 5 bases from V and 1 from J, leaving 9 bases between them. CDR3 coding DNA: TGTGCCAGTAGTGGGCCAGGATCCTACGAGCAGTACTTC. As protein: CASSGPGSYEQYF.

The rearrangement uses TRBV6-5 and TRBJ1-3; no reliable D call. This CDR3 has 15 amino acids. Germline V gives CDR1 MNHEY, CDR2 SVGAGI. Trimming left V 8 bases short and J 4 bases short, with 18 bases between. The CDR3 nucleotides are TGTGCCAGCCGTATTGGGGAGGGTTACGGAAACACCATATATTTT. Its translation: CASRIGEGYGNTIYF.

J is TRBJ1-4 and V is TRBV19; D call uncertain. The CDR3 covers 12 residues. V was trimmed by 7 bases and J by 6 bases, leaving 9 bases between them. Germline V gene lookup returns CDR1 LNHDA and CDR2 SQIVND (reference sequence). The CDR3 nucleotides read TGTGCCAGTACCAGTCGGGATGAAAAACTGTTTTTT. It yields the protein CASTSRDEKLFF.

This clone has more than one count but fewer than ten. This rearrangement joins TRBV19 to TRBJ1-6; TRBD1 agrees at 9 bases. Germline lookup yields CDR1 LNHDA and CDR2 SQIVND (reference sequence). The CDR3 is 16 residues long. V gave up 5 bases and J gave up 8 bases; unmatched junction bases: 10. This CDR3 is CASSPGQGTSYSPLHF. The CDR3 DNA follows: TGTGCCAGTAGTCCAGGACAGGGGACATCCTATTCACCCCTCCACTTT.

The gene calls are TRBV2 and TRBJ1-3; D unclear. Germline CDR1 and CDR2: SNHLY and FYNNEI. Trimming took 1 base from V and 2 from J, leaving 6 bases between them. This CDR3 is 14 amino acids long. This chain's CDR3 is CASSEGPAGNTIYF. CDR3 nucleotide sequence: TGTGCCAGCAGTGAAGGGCCAGCTGGAAACACCATATATTTT. Together with reference TRBV2 and TRBJ1-3, the CDR3 gives the full variable domain: EPEVTQTPSHQVTQMGQEVILRCVPISNHLYFYWYRQILGQKVEFLVSFYNNEISEKSEIFDDQFSVERPDGSNFTLKIRSTKLEDSAMYFCASSEGPAGNTIYFGEGSWLTVV.

There are many counts of this clone. The J gene is TRBJ2-7, the V gene TRBV11-1; the match to TRBD1 covers 7 bases. The V segment lost 6 bases and the J segment 3 bases; nucleotides outside the gene matches: 11. The CDR3 loop spans 15 amino acids. CDR1 is SGHAT, CDR2 FQDESV, per germline (reference sequence). In nucleotides, the CDR3 is TGTGCCAGCAGGTCCCGGGACAGCCTTTTCTACGAGCAGTACTTC. This codes for CASRSRDSLFYEQYF.

This clone appeared a single time. The chain has TRBV5-5 and TRBJ1-5, with a weak D call TRBD1 (5 bases). Trimming cost V 3 bases and J 1 base, with 11 bases left between them. This CDR3 is built from 15 residues. Germline V gene data show CDR1 as SGHKS and CDR2 as YYEKEE (reference sequence). CDR3 coding DNA: TGTGCCAGCAGCTCGCAGGGATGGAGCAATCAGCCCCAGCATTTT. Amino acids: CASSSQGWSNQPQHF.

The rearrangement joins TRBV3-1 (or the pseudogene TRBV3-2) to TRBJ1-1; 10 nucleotides match TRBD1. With V trimmed by 3 bases and J by 2 bases, 9 bases remained unmatched. The CDR3 is made up of 17 amino acids. Germline CDR1 LGHDT, CDR2 YNNKEL (reference sequence). In nucleotides, the CDR3 is TGTGCCAGCAGCCAGGGTTACGACAGGGGGCGAAACACTGAAGCTTTCTTT. Encoded protein: CASSQGYDRGRNTEAFF.

The gene calls are TRBV5-1 and TRBJ2-1, with 9 bases aligning to TRBD1. CDR3 size: 17 residues. Germline CDR1 is SGHRS and CDR2 is YFSETQ. After removal of 0 bases from V and 0 bases from J, the junction contained 4 bases not matched to a gene. The CDR3 sequence: CASSLEAGQGSYNEQFF. CDR3 DNA sequence: TGCGCCAGCAGCTTGGAAGCGGGACAGGGCTCCTACAATGAGCAGTTCTTC.

On this clone itself: One junction end disagrees with the germline gene, perhaps due to a read error. The rearrangement joins TRBV24-1 to TRBJ2-1, with 11 bases fitting TRBD2. The CDR3 totals 18 residues. The germline gives CDR1 KGHDR, CDR2 SFDVKD. The CDR3 bases are TGTGCCCCCAGCGGCGCGAGGGAGACTAGCGGGGATGGCAATGAGCAGTTCTTC. Protein sequence: CAPSGARETSGDGNEQFF.

This chain joins TRBV30 and TRBJ1-2, with a weak D call TRBD1 (5 bases). This CDR3 spans 15 amino acids. V was pared by 4 bases and J by 2 bases, with 17 bases between. Germline CDR1 and CDR2: GTSNPN and SVGIG (reference sequence). The CDR3 coding sequence is TGTGCCTGGACCCTGGGGGGACCGGTCAACTATGGCTACACCTTC. Residues: CAWTLGGPVNYGYTF.

The sample holds a few counts of this clone. Other DNA sequences of this sample code for an identical CDR3. The chain has TRBV7-9 and TRBJ2-7, with D perhaps matching TRBD1 (6 bases). Between the trimmed V and J ends, which lost 1 base and 7 bases, there was a span of 14 bases. Germline V gives CDR1 SEHNR, CDR2 FQNEAQ (reference sequence). The CDR3 is 14 residues long. The CDR3 DNA sequence: TGTGCCAGCAGCTTAGAGTTAGGGGGAACGGAGCAGTACTTC. It yields the protein CASSLELGGTEQYF.

As regards this clone: The junction shows a germline mismatch at one end, possibly a read error. The CDR3 DNA is TGTGCTAGCAGCTTAAACAGTTTCCAAGAGACCCAGTACTTC. Translated: CASSLNSFQETQYF. This chain joins TRBV7-7 and TRBJ2-5, with D hard to call. CDR1 is SSHAT, CDR2 FNYEAQ, per germline (reference sequence). The CDR3 loop spans 14 amino acids.

The rearrangement uses TRBV6-5 and TRBJ2-3; 7 nucleotides line up with TRBD2. This CDR3 spans 14 amino acids. The junction had 4 bases not matched to a gene; V was cut back by 7 bases and J by 0 bases. Germline assignment: CDR1 MNHEY and CDR2 SVGAGI. Here the CDR3 reads CASTSGASTDTQYF. In DNA, the CDR3 is TGTGCCAGCACCAGCGGGGCTAGCACAGATACGCAGTATTTT.

This sequence joins TRBV5-1 and TRBJ2-1, with D unresolved. Germline assignment: CDR1 SGHRS and CDR2 YFSETQ. The CDR3 is 13 residues long. Trimming pared 2 bases from V and 7 bases from J, leaving 10 bases between. CDR3 loop: CASSFDPGNEQFF. For the CDR3, the DNA is TGCGCCAGCAGCTTTGACCCCGGGAATGAGCAGTTCTTC.

This rearrangement joins TRBV3-1 (or the pseudogene TRBV3-2) to TRBJ2-3; 11 positions agree with TRBD2. The trim removed 1 base at V and 3 bases at J, leaving 0 bases unmatched. The CDR3 loop spans 15 amino acids. The germline V gene encodes CDR1 LGHDT and CDR2 YNNKEL (reference sequence). The CDR3 nucleotides read TGTGCCAGCAGCCAAGGACTAGCGGGAACAGATACGCAGTATTTT. It yields the protein CASSQGLAGTDTQYF.

This chain uses TRBV18 with TRBJ1-1, with a weak D call TRBD1 (6 bases). The CDR3 is made up of 14 amino acids. From germline, CDR1 is KGHSH and CDR2 LQKENI. The germline V and J ends were trimmed by 4 bases and 1 base, with 10 bases remaining between them. CDR3 amino acids: CASSRRQENTEAFF. The CDR3 coding sequence is TGTGCCAGCTCACGACGACAGGAGAACACTGAAGCTTTCTTT.

This clone appeared once. This sequence joins TRBV7-8 and TRBJ2-7; 9 bases match TRBD2. The V gene's germline CDR1 is SGHVS and CDR2 FQNEAQ. After removal of 5 bases from V and 1 base from J, the junction contained 12 bases not matched to a gene. CDR3 length: 17 residues. The CDR3 region has the DNA TGTGCCAGCAGCCGAGATAGCGGGGGTGATATGTCCTACGAGCAGTACTTC. Amino acid sequence: CASSRDSGGDMSYEQYF.

The chain uses TRBV7-3 and TRBJ1-6; the D gene is possibly TRBD1 (6 bases). V lost 6 bases, J lost 9 bases, and 21 bases lay in between. CDR3 size: 16 residues. CDR1 and CDR2 from the germline V gene are SGHTA and FQGTGA. The CDR3 spells CASSRHAGEGRSPLHF. The CDR3 DNA follows: TGTGCCAGCAGTCGCCACGCAGGGGAGGGACGTTCACCCCTCCACTTT.

V gene TRBV7-2 combines with J gene TRBJ1-2, with 7 bases that match TRBD1. CDR1 and CDR2 from the germline V gene are SGHTA and FQGNSA. This CDR3 has 14 residues. V lost 1 base to trimming and J lost 2 bases; unmatched junction nucleotides: 1. The CDR3 region is CASSLGGQNYGYTF. CDR3 sequence (DNA): TGTGCCAGCAGCTTAGGGGGACAGAACTATGGCTACACCTTC.

The chain links TRBV6-2 or TRBV6-3 to TRBJ2-6, with a weak D call TRBD2 (6 bases). The length of the CDR3 is 17 residues. V gave up 5 bases and J gave up 0 bases, with 14 bases separating them. The germline V gene encodes CDR1 MNHEY and CDR2 SVGEGT. The CDR3: CASSQSTGDSGANVLTF. CDR3 DNA sequence: TGTGCCAGCAGTCAGTCGACGGGGGACTCTGGGGCCAACGTCCTGACTTTC.